This T cell receptor (beta chain) was sequenced during a study of immune evolution from preneoplasia to lung adenocarcinoma. TCRdb's table, derived via immunoSEQ multiplex PCR, lists solely in-frame clones and lacks some. Of 25,000 to 30,000 clones in the sample, roughly 70% were seen once. The CDR3 is 13 amino acids. Unmatched junction bases numbered 7, after V lost 2 bases and J lost 10 bases. From germline, CDR1 is GTSNPN and CDR2 SVGIG (reference sequence). The sample taken for sequencing was FFPE invasive lung adenocarcinoma tissue. The TCR sequence derives from a person aged 60 to 70 with invasive lung adenocarcinoma. Some clones in this sample may be carry-over from other donors' samples. This chain connects TRBV30 to TRBJ1-4; the match to TRBD1 covers 7 bases. Here the CDR3 DNA reads TGTGCCTGGAGTCGTGAGGGGGCGGGAAAACTGTTTTTT. Translating it yields CAWSREGAGKLFF.